The present T cell receptor (beta chain) was sequenced within a study of T cell responses to AZD1222 COVID-19 vaccine. Study outcomes and limitations: Of spike-specific TCRs, nearly half reportedly target regions left unmutated in variants. Sampled repertoires all dated from after the peak T cell response.

In its sample, this clone was seen once. Its antigen is unknown. Data came from immunoSEQ multiplex PCR; TCRdb stores just in-frame clones and leaves some out. The sample contains roughly 140,000 clones, around 91% of which appear only once. V lost 3 bases to trimming and J lost 5 bases, with 8 bases between them. CDR3 length: 13 amino acids. Germline values: CDR1 MDHEN, CDR2 SYDVKM. Sequenced here: peripheral blood, sampled on day 0 of AZD1222 vaccination. This clonotype originated in an adult in good health. The chain combines TRBV28 with TRBJ1-5, with a weak D call TRBD1 (5 bases). CDR3 sequence: CASSFQGHQPQHF. As DNA, the CDR3 is TGTGCCAGCAGTTTCCAGGGACATCAGCCCCAGCATTTT.